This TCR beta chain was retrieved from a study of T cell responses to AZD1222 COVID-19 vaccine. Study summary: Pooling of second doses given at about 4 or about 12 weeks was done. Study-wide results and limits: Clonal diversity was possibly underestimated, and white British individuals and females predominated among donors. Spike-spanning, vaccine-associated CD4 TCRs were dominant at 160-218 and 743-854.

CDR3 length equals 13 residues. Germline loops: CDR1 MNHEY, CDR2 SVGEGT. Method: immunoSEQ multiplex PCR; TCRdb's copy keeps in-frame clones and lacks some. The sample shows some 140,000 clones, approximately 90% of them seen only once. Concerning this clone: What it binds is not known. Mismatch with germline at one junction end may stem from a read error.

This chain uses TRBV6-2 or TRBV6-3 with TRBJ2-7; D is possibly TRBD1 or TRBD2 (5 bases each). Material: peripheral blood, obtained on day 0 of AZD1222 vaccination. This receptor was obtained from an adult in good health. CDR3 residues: CASSYSGRPWGNF. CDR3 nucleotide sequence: TGTGCCAGCAGTTACTCGGGGCGGCCCTGGGGGAACTTC.